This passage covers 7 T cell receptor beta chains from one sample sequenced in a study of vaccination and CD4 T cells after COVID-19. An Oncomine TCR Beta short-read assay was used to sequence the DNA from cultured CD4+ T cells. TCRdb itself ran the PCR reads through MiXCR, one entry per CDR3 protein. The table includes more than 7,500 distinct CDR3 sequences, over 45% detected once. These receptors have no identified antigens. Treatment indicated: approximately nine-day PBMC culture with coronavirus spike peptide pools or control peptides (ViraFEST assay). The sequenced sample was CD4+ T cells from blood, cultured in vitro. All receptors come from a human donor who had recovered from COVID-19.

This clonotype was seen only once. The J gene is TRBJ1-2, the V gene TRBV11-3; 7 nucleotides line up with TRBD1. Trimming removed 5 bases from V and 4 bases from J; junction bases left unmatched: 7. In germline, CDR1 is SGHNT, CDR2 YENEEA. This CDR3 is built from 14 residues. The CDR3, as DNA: TGTGCCAGCAGCCCAGGGACAGCAAGCTATGGCTACACCTTC. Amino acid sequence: CASSPGTASYGYTF.

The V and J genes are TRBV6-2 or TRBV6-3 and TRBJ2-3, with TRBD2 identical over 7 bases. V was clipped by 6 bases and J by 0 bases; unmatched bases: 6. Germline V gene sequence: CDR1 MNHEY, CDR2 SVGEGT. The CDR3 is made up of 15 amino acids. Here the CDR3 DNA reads TGTGCCAGCAGCCTCCGACTAGCAAGCACAGATACGCAGTATTTT. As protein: CASSLRLASTDTQYF.

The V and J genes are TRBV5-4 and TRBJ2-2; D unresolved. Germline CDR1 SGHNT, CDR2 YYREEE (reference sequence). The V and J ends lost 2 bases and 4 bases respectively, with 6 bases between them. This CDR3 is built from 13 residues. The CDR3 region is CASSFLATGELFF. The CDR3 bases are TGTGCCAGCAGCTTTTTGGCCACCGGGGAGCTGTTTTTT.

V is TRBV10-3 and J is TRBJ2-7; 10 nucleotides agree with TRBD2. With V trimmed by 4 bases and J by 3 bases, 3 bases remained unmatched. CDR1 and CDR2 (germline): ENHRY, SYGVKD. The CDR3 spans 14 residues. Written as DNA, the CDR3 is TGTGCCATCAGTGGGACTAGCGGATACTACGAGCAGTACTTC. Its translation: CAISGTSGYYEQYF.

CDR3 coding DNA: TGTGCCTGGAGTGGGGGACAGGGGAATCAGCCCCAGCATTTT. It specifies CAWSGGQGNQPQHF. The chain couples TRBV30 to TRBJ1-5; TRBD1 matches 10 bases. The V and J ends lost 1 base and 4 bases, in that order; junction bases with no gene match: 1. The CDR3 extends over 14 amino acids. Germline assignment: CDR1 GTSNPN and CDR2 SVGIG (reference sequence).

The CDR3 loop reads CASSTQNARTGNSGANVLTF. CDR3 coding DNA: TGTGCCAGCAGTACACAGAACGCCCGGACAGGCAACTCTGGGGCCAACGTCCTGACTTTC. The V and J genes are TRBV28 and TRBJ2-6, with 7 nucleotides matching TRBD1. Germline V gene data show CDR1 as MDHEN and CDR2 as SYDVKM. The CDR3 is 20 amino acids. The trim removed 5 bases at V and 0 bases at J, leaving 16 bases unmatched.

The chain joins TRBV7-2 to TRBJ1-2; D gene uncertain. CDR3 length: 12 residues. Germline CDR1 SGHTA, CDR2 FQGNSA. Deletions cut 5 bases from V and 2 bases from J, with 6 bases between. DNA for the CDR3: TGTGCCAGCAGCCCGGAGAACTATGGCTACACCTTC. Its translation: CASSPENYGYTF.